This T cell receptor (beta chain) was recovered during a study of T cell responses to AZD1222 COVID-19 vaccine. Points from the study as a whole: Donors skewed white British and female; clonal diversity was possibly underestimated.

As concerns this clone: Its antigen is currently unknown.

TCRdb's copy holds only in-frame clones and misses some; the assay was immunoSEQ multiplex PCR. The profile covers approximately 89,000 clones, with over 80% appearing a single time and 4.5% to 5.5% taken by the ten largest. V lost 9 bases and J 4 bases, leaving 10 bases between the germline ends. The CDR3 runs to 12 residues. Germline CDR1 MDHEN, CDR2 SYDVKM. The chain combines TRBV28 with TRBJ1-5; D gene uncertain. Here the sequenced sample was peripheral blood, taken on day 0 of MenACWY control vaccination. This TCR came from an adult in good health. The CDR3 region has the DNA TGTGCCAGTAGGACGGCAAATCAGCCCCAGCATTTT. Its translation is CASRTANQPQHF.